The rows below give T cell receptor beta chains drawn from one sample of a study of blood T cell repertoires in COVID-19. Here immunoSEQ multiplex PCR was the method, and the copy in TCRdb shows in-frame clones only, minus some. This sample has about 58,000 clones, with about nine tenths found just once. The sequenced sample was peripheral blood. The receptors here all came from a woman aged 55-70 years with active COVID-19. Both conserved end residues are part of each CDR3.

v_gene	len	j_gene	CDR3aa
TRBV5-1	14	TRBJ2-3	CASTSGSHTDTQYF
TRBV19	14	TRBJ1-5	CASRPDRVNQPQHF
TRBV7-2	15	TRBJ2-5	CASSTRQVVWETQYF
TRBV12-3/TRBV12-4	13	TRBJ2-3	CASSPGELDTQYF
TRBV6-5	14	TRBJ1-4	CASRKTGGGEKLFF
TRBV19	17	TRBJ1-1	CASSMPSWGQGGTEAFF
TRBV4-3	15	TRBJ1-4	CASSQDLQGNEKLFF
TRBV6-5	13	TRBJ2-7	CASSQTGTYEQYF
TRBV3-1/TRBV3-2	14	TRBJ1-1	CASSPRGTPTEAFF
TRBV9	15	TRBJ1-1	CASSVGLRVNTEAFF
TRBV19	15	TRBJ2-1	CASNPDRGALGEQFF
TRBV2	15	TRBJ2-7	CASSEVRGLVDEQYF
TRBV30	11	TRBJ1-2	CAWSESSGYTF
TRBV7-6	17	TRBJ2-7	CASSRTSGGSSSYEQYF
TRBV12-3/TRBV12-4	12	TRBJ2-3	CASSLYPDTQYF
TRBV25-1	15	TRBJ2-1	CASPKALLAANEQFF
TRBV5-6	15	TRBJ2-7	CASRPTGHDLYEQYF
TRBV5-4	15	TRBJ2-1	CASSPGQVGGNEQFF
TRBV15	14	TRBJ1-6	CATSSTGVRSPLHF
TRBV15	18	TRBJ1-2	CATSISHTGQGTSYGYTF
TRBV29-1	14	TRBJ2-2	CSVGTGVNTGELFF
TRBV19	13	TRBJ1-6	CASTDRGYSPLHF
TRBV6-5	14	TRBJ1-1	CASSPPGGITEAFF
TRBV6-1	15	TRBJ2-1	CASSEGSGGLTEQFF
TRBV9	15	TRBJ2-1	CASSVGQGAGNEQFF
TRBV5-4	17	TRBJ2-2	CASSPPTAGGNTGELFF
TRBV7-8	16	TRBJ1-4	CASSFGTVSTNEKLFF
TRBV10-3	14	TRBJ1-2	CAISDGQGAFGYTF
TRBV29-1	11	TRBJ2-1	CSVGQHNEQFF
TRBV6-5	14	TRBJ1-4	CASSPGQGDEKLFF
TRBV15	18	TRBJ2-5	CATSRPGGVAGPQETQYF
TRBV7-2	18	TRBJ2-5	CASSFTGMGGHTQETQYF
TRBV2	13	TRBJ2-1	CASKSGVGNEQFF
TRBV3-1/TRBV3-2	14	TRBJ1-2	CASSQDRYELGYTF
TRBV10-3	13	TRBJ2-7	CAITAGSSYEQYF
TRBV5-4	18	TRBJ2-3	CASSFPLRGGGGTDTQYF
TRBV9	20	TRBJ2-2	CASSPHWTGVSPSNTGELFF
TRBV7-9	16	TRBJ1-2	CASSSSGQRNDYGYTF
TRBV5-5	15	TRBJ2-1	CASSLRGNSYNEQFF
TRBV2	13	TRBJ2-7	CASSGDIYYEQYF
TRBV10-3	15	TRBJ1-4	CASGGGGQGVEKLFF
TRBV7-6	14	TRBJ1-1	CASSLARTATEAFF
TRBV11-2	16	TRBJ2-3	CASTLSGGAAADTQYF
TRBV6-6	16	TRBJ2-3	CASSYSGGGTPDTQYF
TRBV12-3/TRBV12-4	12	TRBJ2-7	CASSPTGPEQYF
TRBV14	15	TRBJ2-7	CASSQEVGPTKKQYF
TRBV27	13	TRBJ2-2	CASSLPVTGELFF
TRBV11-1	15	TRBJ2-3	CASRYRAGGTDTQYF
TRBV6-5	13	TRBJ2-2	CASSQAHTGELFF
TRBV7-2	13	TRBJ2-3	CASSLGGRAPRLF
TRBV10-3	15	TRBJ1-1	CAISVDEGGNTEAFF
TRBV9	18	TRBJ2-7	CASSASQGLAGGIYEQYF
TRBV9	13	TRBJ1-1	CASSLTGFTEAFF
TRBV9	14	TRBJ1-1	CASSVGQGDTEAFF